Below are 3 T cell receptor beta chains sequenced from a single sample in a study of T cells in Graves' hyperthyroidism and ophthalmopathy. Researchers took RNA transcripts and amplified the TCR beta CDR3 regions from them. The HTBI primer set served for first-round RT-PCR of the TCR CDR3. TCRdb itself ran the multiplex PCR reads through MiXCR, one entry per CDR3 protein. The data hold 500,000 to 700,000 distinct CDR3 sequences, with about a sixth observed a single time. The sample comprised blood. The receptors stem from a woman between 18 and 29 years old with Graves' hyperthyroidism.

This clonotype was detected only a few times. The chain joins TRBV9 to TRBJ2-7; D gene uncertain. The CDR3 consists of 14 residues. Germline V CDR1 and CDR2: SGDLS, YYNGEE. Trimming took 0 bases from V and 0 from J, leaving 7 bases between them. This CDR3 is CASSVVRNSYEQYF. CDR3 sequence (DNA): TGTGCCAGCAGCGTAGTACGCAACTCCTACGAGCAGTACTTC.

This clonotype was counted ten times or more. This CDR3 reads CASSLDQGGYGYTF. The CDR3 region has the DNA TGCGCCAGCAGCTTGGATCAGGGAGGCTATGGCTACACCTTC. The rearrangement links TRBV5-1 to TRBJ1-2; TRBD1 might be the D (5 bases). Germline V CDR1 and CDR2: SGHRS, YFSETQ. Trimming stripped 0 bases from V and 4 bases from J, with 10 bases between. The CDR3 spans 14 residues.

A note on this clonotype: A far larger clone is off by one base, so a read error is likely. In this CDR3 the conserved last residue, phenylalanine or tryptophan, is missing, so a read error is likely. The V call is TRBV7-2, the J call TRBJ2-1; D unclear. Trimming left V 3 bases short and J 7 bases short, with 4 bases between. CDR1 and CDR2 from the germline V gene are SGHTA and FQGNSA. The CDR3 totals 11 residues. The CDR3 protein is CASSLRNEQFL. In nucleotides, the CDR3 is TGTGCCAGCAGCTTGAGGAATGAGCAGTTCTTA.